This T cell receptor (beta chain) is from a study of blood T cell repertoires in COVID-19 (dated by TCRdb to the early 2020s). In terms of the full investigation: Samples covering the acute and convalescent phases of COVID-19 were provided by collaborators in the United States, Italy and Spain. A freely available public database, intended as a resource for researchers studying the immune response to SARS-CoV-2, is where the repertoires were released. Subjects who had been exposed to COVID-19, were actively infected with it, or had recovered from it provided the deeply sampled blood TCRbeta repertoires that made up the dataset. Where available, HLA class I and class II types were taken from metadata supplied by the sample provider and were not determined by assay-based typing. The samples were drawn from two sources: the first 160 participants of the ongoing ImmuneRACE study, and some 1,300 subjects contributed by 6 global collaborators. The prospective study material was composed of cDNA or gDNA derived from T cells, B-cell-depleted T cells, or PBMCs. The sample metadata nearly always contained a de-identified subject ID, COVID-19 status, age in years and sex. Summary of the overall study and its limitations: The quantity of clinical and demographic metadata differed by source and by participant and was supplied without curation.

One collaborating source in Seattle enrolled patients during active infection and followed them longitudinally through the course of disease. Collaborating institutions collected whole blood in K2EDTA tubes following their own protocols. Collaborator samples were shipped for TCRbeta analysis as frozen whole blood, isolated PBMCs, or DNA extracted from either sample type. Points on this clone: What this receptor recognizes is not known. The junction shows a germline mismatch at one end, possibly a read error.

The immunoSEQ Assay, a bias-controlled multiplex PCR, was used to amplify TCRbeta CDR3 regions from genomic DNA. On the study's bioinformatics: Within the assay, amplification of reference gene primers was used to estimate how many nucleated cells each sample contained. Sequence reads were collapsed and filtered to measure the absolute abundance of every unique TCRbeta CDR3 rearrangement. For each sample, productive Simpson clonality was calculated by taking the square root of Simpson's diversity index across productive rearrangements. TCRdb provides this immuneACCESS table in a form limited to in-frame rearrangements. Some clones are lacking; in checked studies, under half of them reflect an unresolved V gene, and why the rest are absent is not known. V, J and clone size derive from that table, while D and trimming were established from the DNA sequence. The sample has roughly 200,000 clones on record, over 65% of them singletons. In total, the top ten clones hold 15% to 20% of the sample.

This sequence was found in a person aged 70 to 80 with COVID-19, enrolled during active disease. Sequencing input: peripheral blood.

The DNA is TGTGCCTCCCGGGAGGGGCCAAACACCGGAGAGCTGTTTTTT. Its product reads: CASREGPNTGELFF. The rearrangement joined TRBV7-3 to TRBJ2-2, with 8 bases in between that match TRBD2. Including the terminal cysteine and phenylalanine, the CDR3 comprises 14 residues. Just CDR3 DNA is preserved here, 42 bases in frame from base 1. Per the germline V gene, SGHTA is the CDR1 and FQGTGA is the CDR2.